The source of this TCR beta chain is a study of cytomegalovirus exposure and HLA in healthy donors. Findings and limits, study-wide: The later analysis indicated that the majority of CMV-associated TCR beta chains appeared HLA-restricted. Analyzed later, association rates of TCRs varied across HLA loci, with DRB1 most and HLA-C fewest. TCR beta sequences reportedly predicted most subjects' HLA-A and HLA-B alleles accurately.

This clone was observed once. Antigen specificity is unknown. This CDR3 spans 14 amino acids. The V gene lost 8 bases and the J gene lost 4 bases, with 17 bases spanning the gap. The germline V gene has CDR1 MNHEY and CDR2 SVGAGI. PCR was performed using 60 Vbeta and 13 Jbeta primers. Repertoires were generated with immunoSEQ multiplex PCR, while TCRdb's copy carries only in-frame clones and drops some. This sample has 150,000 or so clones; 70% to 90% occur once, and the top ten carry approximately 8.5%. Sample: PBMCs. V and J are TRBV6-5 and TRBJ1-2; weak D call: TRBD1 (5 bases). The receptor's source is a man between 18 and 35 years old in good health and CMV-seropositive. The CDR3: CASGRGFTGYGYTF. DNA of the CDR3: TGTGCCAGCGGAAGGGGTTTCACCGGCTATGGCTACACCTTC.